These T cell receptor beta chains were read from a single sample in a study of regulatory T cells in long-lasting Graves disease. TCRdb called the multiplex PCR reads again in MiXCR, with one record for every CDR3 protein. The top ten clones hold 18% of a sample with hundreds of thousands of distinct CDR3 sequences, 16% of them seen once. These data were likewise used in another study, on T cells in Graves' hyperthyroidism and ophthalmopathy.

The sequencing here drew on peripheral blood mononuclear cells (PBMCs), taken at new diagnosis, from a patient treated with antithyroid drugs. The receptors originated from a woman aged 25-40 years with Graves disease. CDR3s include the opening cysteine and the closing phenylalanine or tryptophan. Each record gives: clone size, J gene, CDR3 length, D gene, V gene, CDR3 DNA, CDR3 protein. The D gene is left open where the match is weak. Expanded clones are given a class, and other clones once, few, many or no size at all.

clone_size: -
j_call: TRBJ1-5
cdr3_length: 15
d_call: -
v_call: TRBV27
cdr3_nt: TGTGCCAGCAGTCCCCAGATTTATAGCAATCAGCCCCAGCATTTT
cdr3_aa: CASSPQIYSNQPQHF

clone_size: -
j_call: TRBJ1-6
cdr3_length: 16
d_call: -
v_call: TRBV7-9
cdr3_nt: TGTGCCAGCAGCTTCCTCGGTAGGGGTGATAATTCACCCCTCCACTTT
cdr3_aa: CASSFLGRGDNSPLHF

clone_size: -
j_call: TRBJ2-5
cdr3_length: 13
d_call: -
v_call: TRBV11-3
cdr3_nt: TGTGCCAGCAGCATGGGTGAGGGGAAGACCCAGTACTTC
cdr3_aa: CASSMGEGKTQYF

clone_size: few
j_call: TRBJ2-1
cdr3_length: 16
d_call: TRBD2
v_call: TRBV29-1
cdr3_nt: TGCAGCGCTCTATTCCGGGGACTAGCGACCTACAATGAGCAGTTCTTC
cdr3_aa: CSALFRGLATYNEQFF

clone_size: many
j_call: TRBJ1-4
cdr3_length: 14
d_call: TRBD1
v_call: TRBV2
cdr3_nt: TGTGCCAGCACCGGGACAGGGGGCAGTGAAAAACTGTTTTTT
cdr3_aa: CASTGTGGSEKLFF

clone_size: -
j_call: TRBJ1-3
cdr3_length: 14
d_call: -
v_call: TRBV11-2
cdr3_nt: TGTGCCAGCAGCTTATATGATACTGGAAACACCATATATTTT
cdr3_aa: CASSLYDTGNTIYF

clone_size: few
j_call: TRBJ2-7
cdr3_length: 10
d_call: -
v_call: TRBV20-1
cdr3_nt: TGCAGTGCTCGCCGAGACGAGCAGTACTTC
cdr3_aa: CSARRDEQYF

clone_size: few
j_call: TRBJ2-1
cdr3_length: 17
d_call: TRBD1
v_call: TRBV6-2/TRBV6-3
cdr3_nt: TGTGCCAGCAGTGAAGTTCTGGTAGGGGGCCTTTGGAATGAGCAGTTCTTC
cdr3_aa: CASSEVLVGGLWNEQFF

clone_size: many
j_call: TRBJ2-4
cdr3_length: 14
d_call: TRBD2
v_call: TRBV6-1
cdr3_nt: TGTGCCAGCAGGAAGTCCCCGGGGGGAAACATTCAGTACTTC
cdr3_aa: CASRKSPGGNIQYF

clone_size: few
j_call: TRBJ2-5
cdr3_length: 14
d_call: -
v_call: TRBV18
cdr3_nt: TGTGCCAGCTCACACAGGGACTATCAAGAGACCCAGTACTTC
cdr3_aa: CASSHRDYQETQYF

clone_size: -
j_call: TRBJ2-1
cdr3_length: 15
d_call: -
v_call: TRBV18
cdr3_nt: TGTGCCAGCTCACCACGAGGGGATCCCTACAATGAGCAGTTCTTC
cdr3_aa: CASSPRGDPYNEQFF

clone_size: -
j_call: TRBJ1-2
cdr3_length: 14
d_call: -
v_call: TRBV5-1
cdr3_nt: TGCGCCAGCAGCCCCTCGGGAGGAAGCTATGGCTACACCTTC
cdr3_aa: CASSPSGGSYGYTF

clone_size: few
j_call: TRBJ2-1
cdr3_length: 16
d_call: -
v_call: TRBV10-2
cdr3_nt: TGCGCCAGCAGTGAGCTCGACCGAAGCTCCTACAATGAGCAGTTCTTC
cdr3_aa: CASSELDRSSYNEQFF

clone_size: -
j_call: TRBJ1-1
cdr3_length: 14
d_call: -
v_call: TRBV30
cdr3_nt: TGTGCCTGGGGCGGACGTCAGGGGAACACTGAAGCTTTCTTT
cdr3_aa: CAWGGRQGNTEAFF

clone_size: many
j_call: TRBJ2-1
cdr3_length: 17
d_call: -
v_call: TRBV25-1
cdr3_nt: TGTGCCAGCAGTGATCGTCATGTGTTGAGCTCCTACAATGAGCAGTTCTTC
cdr3_aa: CASSDRHVLSSYNEQFF

clone_size: many
j_call: TRBJ2-1
cdr3_length: 12
d_call: -
v_call: TRBV29-1
cdr3_nt: TGCAGCATAGGGGATTCCTTCAATGAGCAGTTCTTC
cdr3_aa: CSIGDSFNEQFF

clone_size: -
j_call: TRBJ2-1
cdr3_length: 14
d_call: TRBD2
v_call: TRBV5-1
cdr3_nt: TGCGCCAGCAGGCTAGCGGGACCTACCAATGAGCAGTTCTTC
cdr3_aa: CASRLAGPTNEQFF

clone_size: -
j_call: TRBJ2-2
cdr3_length: 17
d_call: TRBD2
v_call: TRBV3-1
cdr3_nt: TGTGCCAGCAGCAAGACTAGCGGGAGCATTGGCACCGGGGAGCTGTTTTTT
cdr3_aa: CASSKTSGSIGTGELFF

clone_size: many
j_call: TRBJ2-7
cdr3_length: 14
d_call: -
v_call: TRBV28
cdr3_nt: TGTGCCAGGACCCCCAGGATATCTTCCTACGAGCAGTACTTC
cdr3_aa: CARTPRISSYEQYF

clone_size: many
j_call: TRBJ2-2
cdr3_length: 14
d_call: -
v_call: TRBV19
cdr3_nt: TGTGCCAGTAGTATAGCCTCTGTAGGCGGGGAGCTGTTTTTT
cdr3_aa: CASSIASVGGELFF

clone_size: -
j_call: TRBJ1-6
cdr3_length: 16
d_call: -
v_call: TRBV28
cdr3_nt: TGTGCCAGCAGTTTAGCGGGAAGCTCCTATAATTCACCCCTCCACTTT
cdr3_aa: CASSLAGSSYNSPLHF

clone_size: many
j_call: TRBJ2-7
cdr3_length: 11
d_call: -
v_call: TRBV19
cdr3_nt: TGTGCCAGTCACGGGGTTTCCGAGCAGTACTTC
cdr3_aa: CASHGVSEQYF

clone_size: few
j_call: TRBJ1-6
cdr3_length: 15
d_call: TRBD1
v_call: TRBV18
cdr3_nt: TGTGCCAGCTCACCCGACAGGGCCAATAATTCACCCCTCCACTTT
cdr3_aa: CASSPDRANNSPLHF

clone_size: few
j_call: TRBJ2-3
cdr3_length: 14
d_call: -
v_call: TRBV5-1
cdr3_nt: TGCGCCAGCAGCTTGGAGGGAGGAGGAGATACGCAGTATTTT
cdr3_aa: CASSLEGGGDTQYF

clone_size: few
j_call: TRBJ2-5
cdr3_length: 15
d_call: -
v_call: TRBV9
cdr3_nt: TGTGCCAGCAGCAATCCAGAGCGGGTTGAAGAGACCCAGTACTTC
cdr3_aa: CASSNPERVEETQYF

clone_size: -
j_call: TRBJ1-4
cdr3_length: 14
d_call: -
v_call: TRBV7-2
cdr3_nt: TGTGCCAGCAGCTTAGCGTCGGCCGGGGAAAAACTGTTTTTT
cdr3_aa: CASSLASAGEKLFF

clone_size: -
j_call: TRBJ2-1
cdr3_length: 16
d_call: TRBD1
v_call: TRBV7-9
cdr3_nt: TGTGCCAGCAGCTCTTCCCGACCGGGACAGTACAATGAGCAGTTCTTC
cdr3_aa: CASSSSRPGQYNEQFF

clone_size: -
j_call: TRBJ2-6
cdr3_length: 19
d_call: TRBD1
v_call: TRBV11-2
cdr3_nt: TGTGCCAGCAGTTTTACCATTCCAGGGGGTGGCACTGGGGCCAACGTCCTGACTTTC
cdr3_aa: CASSFTIPGGGTGANVLTF

clone_size: few
j_call: TRBJ2-1
cdr3_length: 15
d_call: TRBD2
v_call: TRBV19
cdr3_nt: TGTGCCAGTAGAGGGGCTAGCGGCTTCCACAATGAGCAGTTCTTC
cdr3_aa: CASRGASGFHNEQFF

clone_size: many
j_call: TRBJ2-1
cdr3_length: 15
d_call: TRBD2
v_call: TRBV7-9
cdr3_nt: TGTGCCAGCAGCACCGGGTCTAGCGGCAACAATGAGCAGTTCTTC
cdr3_aa: CASSTGSSGNNEQFF

clone_size: once
j_call: TRBJ2-3
cdr3_length: 15
d_call: -
v_call: TRBV19
cdr3_nt: TGTGCCAGTAGTAACCCCCGGCTGGATCCAGATACGCAGTATTTT
cdr3_aa: CASSNPRLDPDTQYF

clone_size: -
j_call: TRBJ2-1
cdr3_length: 16
d_call: -
v_call: TRBV3-1
cdr3_nt: TGTGCCAGCAGCCACCAGAGGGGATCGCGGCGCAATGAGCAGTTCTTC
cdr3_aa: CASSHQRGSRRNEQFF

clone_size: few
j_call: TRBJ1-1
cdr3_length: 17
d_call: -
v_call: TRBV27
cdr3_nt: TGTGCCAGCAGTGGGGGGGCTGGGGGGTCGCTGAACACTGAAGCTTTCTTT
cdr3_aa: CASSGGAGGSLNTEAFF

clone_size: many
j_call: TRBJ2-7
cdr3_length: 15
d_call: TRBD2
v_call: TRBV28
cdr3_nt: TGTGCCAGCAGTTTCAGCGGGAGGGCTTCCTACGAGCAGTACTTC
cdr3_aa: CASSFSGRASYEQYF

clone_size: many
j_call: TRBJ2-7
cdr3_length: 20
d_call: TRBD2
v_call: TRBV28
cdr3_nt: TGTGCCAGCAGTTCAATGCTATCCGGGTCCGCGACTAGCGGGAGATACGAGCAGTACTTC
cdr3_aa: CASSSMLSGSATSGRYEQYF

clone_size: few
j_call: TRBJ2-1
cdr3_length: 14
d_call: TRBD2
v_call: TRBV19
cdr3_nt: TGTGCCAGTCGACTAGCGGGAGTTCGAAATGAGCAGTTCTTC
cdr3_aa: CASRLAGVRNEQFF

clone_size: many
j_call: TRBJ2-2
cdr3_length: 15
d_call: TRBD2
v_call: TRBV11-2
cdr3_nt: TGTGCCAGCAGCTTACTAGCGGGACTTGCCGGGGAGCTGTTTTTT
cdr3_aa: CASSLLAGLAGELFF

clone_size: few
j_call: TRBJ2-7
cdr3_length: 12
d_call: -
v_call: TRBV15
cdr3_nt: TGTGCCACCAGCAGAGATCACTCCGAGCAGTACTTC
cdr3_aa: CATSRDHSEQYF

clone_size: -
j_call: TRBJ2-7
cdr3_length: 15
d_call: TRBD1
v_call: TRBV7-2
cdr3_nt: TGTGCCAGCAGCCTACGGACAGGGGCCACCTACGAGCAGTACTTC
cdr3_aa: CASSLRTGATYEQYF

clone_size: many
j_call: TRBJ1-1
cdr3_length: 11
d_call: -
v_call: TRBV28
cdr3_nt: TGTGCCAGCAGTTTTAGGGTGGTAGCTTTCTTT
cdr3_aa: CASSFRVVAFF

clone_size: few
j_call: TRBJ2-7
cdr3_length: 15
d_call: TRBD1
v_call: TRBV27
cdr3_nt: TGTGCCAGCAGTTTGCCGACAGGGGTGCACAACGAGCAGTACTTC
cdr3_aa: CASSLPTGVHNEQYF

clone_size: many
j_call: TRBJ2-7
cdr3_length: 11
d_call: -
v_call: TRBV5-1
cdr3_nt: TGCGCCAGCAGCTCCCGGGACGAGCAGTACTTC
cdr3_aa: CASSSRDEQYF